This T cell receptor beta chain was identified in a study of blood T cell repertoires in COVID-19. Sequencing used immunoSEQ multiplex PCR; TCRdb keeps in-frame clones, though not all of them. The sample includes fewer than 350,000 clones, 85% seen only once; the top ten take 2% to 3%. Trimming shortened V by 0 bases and J by 2 bases, and 10 bases separated the two germline ends. Germline V gene sequence: CDR1 SGHAT, CDR2 FQNNGV. This CDR3 region has 16 residues. This clonotype was sampled from a woman in her forties or fifties who had recovered from COVID-19. The genes are TRBV11-2 and TRBJ1-4; no reliable D call. The sequencing input was PBMCs or T cells enriched from blood (not recorded which). The CDR3 loop reads CASSLEPFRTNEKLFF. As DNA, the CDR3 is TGTGCCAGCAGCTTAGAGCCTTTCCGGACTAATGAAAAACTGTTTTTT.